The 28 T cell receptor beta chains in this list originate from one sample, sequenced in a study of spatial heterogeneity in lung cancer. TCRdb ran MiXCR on the 5' RACE reads and lists one entry per CDR3 protein. The repertoire holds roughly 39,000 distinct CDR3 sequences, with 6.5% to 9.5% as singletons. The time point denotes: sample taken at primary tumor resection. This specimen consisted of PBMCs, obtained at surgery. These receptors were collected from a male donor with early-stage non-small cell lung cancer.

The V and J genes are TRBV6-5 and TRBJ2-3; TRBD2 matches at 7 bases. Unmatched junction bases numbered 9, after V lost 4 bases and J lost 8 bases. The CDR3 is 14 residues long. Per germline, CDR1 MNHEY and CDR2 SVGAGI. CDR3 bases: TGTGCCAGCAGTTTTAATCCGGGCGGGGGTACGCAGTATTTT. It codes for CASSFNPGGGTQYF.

This clonotype appeared many times. The V call is TRBV7-9, the J call TRBJ2-2, with TRBD1 identical over 9 bases. The CDR3 spans 16 residues. In germline, CDR1 is SEHNR, CDR2 FQNEAQ (reference sequence). V was clipped by 5 bases and J by 0 bases; unmatched bases: 4. The CDR3 nucleotides read TGTGCCAGCAGCATGAGACAGGGGGCGAACACCGGGGAGCTGTTTTTT. It codes for CASSMRQGANTGELFF.

The chain has TRBV27 and TRBJ2-7; no clear D gene. CDR3 length equals 14 residues. The V end lost 0 bases, the J end lost 0 bases, and 6 bases lay between the germline ends. Germline-derived CDR1 and CDR2 are MNHEY and SMNVEV (reference sequence). In DNA form, the CDR3 reads TGTGCCAGCAGTTTATCGTTTAGCTCCTACGAGCAGTACTTC. This sequence encodes CASSLSFSSYEQYF.

This rearrangement joins TRBV12-5 to TRBJ2-1, with 9 bases fitting TRBD1. CDR3 size: 16 residues. V lost 6 bases, J lost 4 bases, and 10 bases stayed unmatched. CDR1 is LGHNT and CDR2 is FRNRAP in the germline V gene. The CDR3 loop is CASGNPGQGRYNEQFF. For the CDR3, the DNA is TGTGCTAGTGGAAACCCGGGACAGGGTAGATACAATGAGCAGTTCTTC.

This clonotype was detected many times. V and J are TRBV7-2 and TRBJ2-3; no reliable D call. Germline CDR1 SGHTA, CDR2 FQGNSA. Trimming pared 3 bases from V and 3 bases from J, leaving 13 bases between. The CDR3 runs 15 residues. The chain's CDR3 is CASSLFGSSTDTQYF. The CDR3 DNA reads TGTGCCAGCAGCTTGTTCGGCTCCTCGACAGATACGCAGTATTTT. The full variable domain, its missing parts supplied by reference TRBV7-2 and TRBJ2-3, is GAGVSQSPSNKVTEKGKDVELRCDPISGHTALYWYRQSLGQGLEFLIYFQGNSAPDKSGLPSDRFSAERTGGSVSTLTIQRTQQEDSAVYLCASSLFGSSTDTQYFGPGTRLTVL.

This clonotype appeared a few times. The chain couples TRBV24-1 to TRBJ2-1; no reliable D call. The V gene lost 9 bases and the J gene lost 8 bases, with 22 bases spanning the gap. Germline-derived CDR1 and CDR2 are KGHDR and SFDVKD. The CDR3 sequence is 15 residues long. The CDR3 coding sequence is TGTGCCACCCATTTATGGCCTCCCGAGCACGATGAGCAGTTCTTC. Its translation is CATHLWPPEHDEQFF.

The chain recombines TRBV7-2 with TRBJ1-1, with D hard to call. The CDR3 sequence is 15 residues long. Germline V gene lookup returns CDR1 SGHTA and CDR2 FQGNSA. With 0 bases removed from V and 0 bases from J, the gap between germline ends came to 8 bases. DNA for the CDR3: TGTGCCAGCAGCTTAGCGAATGGGTTGAACACTGAAGCTTTCTTT. Translated: CASSLANGLNTEAFF.

This clonotype was detected ten times or more. The rearrangement links TRBV6-5 to TRBJ2-7; D remains unclear. Germline V gene sequence: CDR1 MNHEY, CDR2 SVGAGI. The V gene lost 5 bases and the J gene lost 6 bases, with 11 bases spanning the gap. There are 12 residues in the CDR3. CDR3 protein: CASSDGDAEQYF. DNA for the CDR3: TGTGCCAGCAGTGACGGAGATGCCGAGCAGTACTTC.

This clonotype was detected a few times. The V and J genes are TRBV28 and TRBJ2-1; D is uncertain. Germline lookup yields CDR1 MDHEN and CDR2 SYDVKM. The CDR3 loop spans 10 amino acids. V was clipped by 3 bases and J by 9 bases, with 3 bases between them. The CDR3 loop is CASSFSEQFF. CDR3 DNA: TGTGCCAGCAGTTTCAGTGAGCAGTTCTTC.

There are many counts of this clonotype. V usage is TRBV6-2 or TRBV6-3 and J usage is TRBJ2-3; D may correspond to TRBD1 or TRBD2 (5 bases each). Germline-derived CDR1 and CDR2 are MNHEY and SVGEGT. V was shortened by 4 bases and J by 6 bases, with 14 bases between the two germline ends. The CDR3 loop spans 14 amino acids. CDR3: CASSFFPGQDTQYF. In DNA, the CDR3 is TGTGCCAGCAGTTTCTTCCCGGGGCAGGATACGCAGTATTTT.

The sample holds many counts of this clonotype. The rearrangement joins TRBV30 to TRBJ1-1, with D maybe TRBD1 (5 bases). Germline values: CDR1 GTSNPN, CDR2 SVGIG (reference sequence). The CDR3 extends over 13 amino acids. V was cut by 0 bases and J by 8 bases, with 13 bases left in between. The CDR3 DNA follows: TGTGCCTGGAGTGTACAGGAGGGACTGGAAGCTTTCTTT. This encodes CAWSVQEGLEAFF. The full variable domain, rest sourced from reference TRBV30 and TRBJ1-1, is SQTIHQWPATLVQPVGSPLSLECTVEGTSNPNLYWYRQAAGRGLQLLFYSVGIGQISSEVPQNLSASRPQDRQFILSSKKLLLSDSGFYLCAWSVQEGLEAFFGQGTRLTVV.

This clonotype was detected ten times or more. The CDR3 nucleotides are TGCGCCAGCAGCTACCTACCGGGACAGCAAGAGACCCAGTACTTC. Its protein is CASSYLPGQQETQYF. The chain recombines TRBV5-1 with TRBJ2-5, with 7 bases identical to TRBD1. The CDR3 has 15 amino acids. The ends lost 3 bases at V and 2 bases at J; junction bases unmatched: 7. Germline CDR1 SGHRS, CDR2 YFSETQ.

This chain connects TRBV24-1 to TRBJ2-3; perhaps TRBD2 as D (6 bases). The V end lost 3 bases, the J end lost 5 bases, and 8 bases lay between the germline ends. The germline CDR1 and CDR2 sequences are KGHDR and SFDVKD. CDR3 length equals 13 residues. The CDR3 DNA reads TGTGCCACCAGTGATGGGCGGGGAGATACGCAGTATTTT. Encoded protein: CATSDGRGDTQYF.

This clonotype has a handful of counts. This rearrangement joins TRBV12-3 or TRBV12-4 to TRBJ2-2, with D perhaps given as TRBD1 or TRBD2 (5 bases each). V dropped 6 bases and J dropped 2 bases, with 13 bases sitting between them. The CDR3 runs 15 residues. As DNA, the CDR3 is TGTGCCAGCAGCAACCGGGACCCCAACACCGGGGAGCTGTTTTTT. This codes for CASSNRDPNTGELFF.

In its sample, this clonotype was seen once. This clone may be a read error of a much larger clone one base away. The rearrangement links TRBV18 to TRBJ1-1; weak D call: TRBD1 (6 bases). The CDR3 extends over 14 amino acids. CDR1 is KGHSH, CDR2 LQKENI, per germline. The CDR3 protein is CASSLLGANTEASF. For the CDR3, the DNA is TGTGCCAGCTCACTTTTGGGGGCAAACACTGAAGCTTCCTTT.

This clonotype was detected many times. This chain uses TRBV5-7 with TRBJ2-7; D is undetermined. TRBV5-7 qualifies as an ORF whose function is uncertain. The CDR3 runs 16 residues. The V end was cut by 0 bases, the J end by 2 bases, with 15 bases between. DNA of the CDR3: TGTGCCAGCAGCTTGGAAACATGGGATTCACCCTACGAGCAGTACTTC. As protein: CASSLETWDSPYEQYF.

This clonotype was seen at least ten times. The chain employs TRBV6-5 and TRBJ2-1; D is possibly TRBD2 (6 bases). The CDR3 runs 16 residues. Trimming cost V 5 bases and J 4 bases, with 18 bases left between them. Germline CDR1 is MNHEY and CDR2 is SVGAGI. CDR3 sequence (DNA): TGTGCCAGCAGTGGAATCGCGGCGGGACTTTACAATGAGCAGTTCTTC. The encoded protein is CASSGIAAGLYNEQFF.

At least ten counts were recorded for this clonotype. The V and J genes are TRBV5-5 and TRBJ2-3; D is unclear. Germline lookup yields CDR1 SGHKS and CDR2 YYEKEE (reference sequence). The CDR3 is made up of 13 amino acids. The ends were cut back, 4 bases at V and 1 base at J, with 7 bases in the middle. The CDR3 region is CASSLWGTDTQYF. The CDR3 bases are TGTGCCAGCAGCCTATGGGGCACAGATACGCAGTATTTT.

This clonotype has at least ten counts. This chain connects TRBV6-5 to TRBJ2-1; 11 bases match TRBD2. CDR1 and CDR2 from the germline V gene are MNHEY and SVGAGI. This CDR3 region has 15 residues. Germline trimming cut 6 bases from V and 9 bases from J; bases unmatched to any gene: 10. The CDR3 DNA sequence: TGTGCCAGCAGCAAACAGACTAGCGGGGCTGCTGAGCAGTTCTTC. This translates into CASSKQTSGAAEQFF.

This clonotype was observed a few times. DNA for the CDR3: TGCGCCAGCAGCCAAAACTTCGGGACACCTTCCTACAATGAGCAGTTCTTC. It translates to CASSQNFGTPSYNEQFF. The rearrangement uses TRBV4-3 and TRBJ2-1; D is perhaps TRBD1 (6 bases). The germline V gene encodes CDR1 LGHNA and CDR2 YSLEER. CDR3 length equals 17 residues. Trimming cost V 2 bases and J 1 base, with 15 bases left between them.

This chain connects TRBV4-3 to TRBJ2-7, with 7 bases lining up with TRBD2. V lost 1 base to trimming and J lost 5 bases; unmatched junction nucleotides: 14. Germline CDR1 and CDR2: LGHNA and YSLEER. The CDR3 runs 17 residues. The CDR3 region has the DNA TGCGCCAGCAGCCAAGGATGGCGGGAGAGAAGTGGTGACGAGCAGTACGTC. Protein: CASSQGWRERSGDEQYV.

In its sample, this clonotype was seen many times. The V gene is TRBV5-1, the J gene TRBJ2-2, with TRBD1 matching over 9 bases. V lost 1 base, J lost 5 bases, and 6 bases stayed unmatched. This CDR3 comprises 16 residues. CDR1 is SGHRS and CDR2 is YFSETQ in the germline V gene. The CDR3 DNA sequence: TGCGCCAGCAGCTTGTTGGGGACAGGGAATACCGGGGAGCTGTTTTTT. Translation gives CASSLLGTGNTGELFF. Full variable domain (missing parts from reference TRBV5-1 and TRBJ2-2): KAGVTQTPRYLIKTRGQQVTLSCSPISGHRSVSWYQQTPGQGLQFLFEYFSETQRNKGNFPGRFSGRQFSNSRSEMNVSTLELGDSALYLCASSLLGTGNTGELFFGEGSRLTVL.

Ten or more counts support this clonotype. As DNA, the CDR3 is TGTGCCACCGGACTAGCGGGGGTCCAAGAGACCCAGTACTTC. Amino acids: CATGLAGVQETQYF. The chain joins TRBV10-3 to TRBJ2-5, with 13 bases fitting TRBD2. CDR1 ENHRY and CDR2 SYGVKD come from the germline V gene. The CDR3 extends over 14 amino acids. V lost 10 bases and J lost 1; bases outside the gene matches: 3.

This clonotype was observed a handful of times. The CDR3 DNA follows: TGTGCCAGCAGCCAAGGGGCGGGGGATGGCAATCAGCCCCAGCATTTT. Amino acid sequence: CASSQGAGDGNQPQHF. The V call is TRBV3-1, the J call TRBJ1-5, with D possibly being TRBD1 (5 bases). The CDR3 is 16 amino acids. With 1 base removed from V and 2 bases from J, the gap between germline ends came to 12 bases. The germline CDR1 and CDR2 sequences are LGHDT and YNNKEL (reference sequence).

At least ten counts were recorded for this clonotype. This rearrangement joins TRBV5-4 to TRBJ2-3; 7 bases line up with TRBD1. V lost 4 bases and J lost 0; bases outside the gene matches: 8. This CDR3 region has 16 residues. CDR1 is SGHNT and CDR2 is YYREEE in the germline V gene (reference sequence). CDR3 residues: CASSPPGQPSTDTQYF. The CDR3 coding sequence is TGTGCCAGCAGCCCCCCGGGACAGCCTAGCACAGATACGCAGTATTTT.

This rearrangement joins TRBV2 to TRBJ2-5, with D perhaps matching TRBD2 (7 bases). Germline V CDR1 and CDR2: SNHLY, FYNNEI. Trimming took 3 bases from V and 4 from J, leaving 15 bases between them. This CDR3 region has 15 residues. CDR3 DNA: TGTGCCAGCAGTGAGCGGCAGGGGAGGGGAGAGACCCAGTACTTC. Encoded protein: CASSERQGRGETQYF.

At least ten counts were recorded for this clonotype. V is TRBV3-1 and J is TRBJ1-2; D gene ambiguous. With 2 bases removed from V and 12 bases from J, the gap between germline ends came to 19 bases. Germline V gene data show CDR1 as LGHDT and CDR2 as YNNKEL (reference sequence). This CDR3 comprises 14 residues. CDR3 protein: CASSQQSRGGADTF. The CDR3 DNA reads TGTGCCAGCAGCCAACAATCGCGGGGTGGCGCCGACACCTTC.

This clonotype was observed at least ten times. This rearrangement joins TRBV12-3 or TRBV12-4 to TRBJ1-1; D is undetermined. The CDR3 is 10 amino acids. V was clipped by 7 bases and J by 7 bases, with 7 bases between them. The CDR3 is CASKEVEAFF. The CDR3 DNA reads as TGTGCCAGCAAAGAGGTTGAAGCTTTCTTT.